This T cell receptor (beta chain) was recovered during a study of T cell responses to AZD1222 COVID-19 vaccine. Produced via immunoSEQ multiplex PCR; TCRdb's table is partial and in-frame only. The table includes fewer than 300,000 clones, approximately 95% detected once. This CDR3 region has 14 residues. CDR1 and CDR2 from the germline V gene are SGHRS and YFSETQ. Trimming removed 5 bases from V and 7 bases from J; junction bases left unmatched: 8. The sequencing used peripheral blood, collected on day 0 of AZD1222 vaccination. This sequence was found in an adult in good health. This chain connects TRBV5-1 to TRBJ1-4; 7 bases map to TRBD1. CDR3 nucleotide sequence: TGCGCCAGCAGTCGAGACAGGGCGAGTGAAAAACTGTTTTTT. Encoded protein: CASSRDRASEKLFF.